The next 12 T cell receptor beta chains were all read from a single sample in a study of graft-versus-host responses after intestinal transplantation. Graft material was processed, releasing intraepithelial and lamina propria lymphocytes. The data were produced by immunoSEQ multiplex PCR, yet TCRdb's version contains in-frame clones alone and is incomplete. The sample contains more than 15,000 clones, 60% to 80% of which appear only once. The sample consisted of ileum tissue, taken approximately 450 days after intestinal transplant. These receptors were taken from a human patient who received an intestinal transplant, so some T cells may come from the graft donor.

The rearrangement joins TRBV4-1 to TRBJ2-5; 9 bases fit TRBD1. The DNA end favors TRBJ2-7, so the J call may be wrong. CDR3 size: 14 residues. The germline gives CDR1 MGHRA, CDR2 YSYEKL. This chain's CDR3 is CASSQGQGAYEQYF. The CDR3 DNA sequence: TGCGCCAGCAGCCAGGGACAGGGCGCCTACGAGCAGTACTTC.

In DNA form, the CDR3 reads TGTGCCAGCAGCTTGGCGGGGGCCATAACAACCTACGAGCAGTACTTC. Its translation is CASSLAGAITTYEQYF. This chain uses TRBV5-6 with TRBJ2-7, with D tentatively TRBD1 or TRBD2 (6 bases each). In germline, CDR1 is SGHDT, CDR2 YYEEEE. There are 16 residues in the CDR3. Trimming stripped 0 bases from V and 2 bases from J, with 15 bases between.

The rearrangement links TRBV6-1 to TRBJ1-3, with 9 bases identical to TRBD1. The CDR3 contains 14 residues. Germline CDR1 MNHNS, CDR2 SASEGT. Losses at the gene ends were 6 bases for V and 3 bases for J; bases not matched to a gene: 3. CDR3 nucleotide sequence: TGTGCCAGCAGCAACAGGGGGCTTGGAAACACCATATATTTT. This encodes CASSNRGLGNTIYF.

In DNA form, the CDR3 reads TGTGCCAGCAGCTTAGGGGAAATGAACACTGAAGCTTTCTTT. It is translated as CASSLGEMNTEAFF. The chain has TRBV11-2 and TRBJ1-1; D ambiguous. V was clipped by 1 base and J by 0 bases, with 6 bases between them. Looked up from germline, CDR1 is SGHAT and CDR2 is FQNNGV. The CDR3 runs to 14 residues.

CDR3 bases: TGCAGCGTCCCCCCCGGCGCTCTGGACCCCTACAATGAGCAGTTCTTC. Amino acid sequence: CSVPPGALDPYNEQFF. V gene TRBV29-1 combines with J gene TRBJ2-1; D not certain. The CDR3 is made up of 16 amino acids. Trimming pared 6 bases from V and 2 bases from J, leaving 20 bases between. From germline, CDR1 is SQVTM and CDR2 ANQGSEA.

V usage is TRBV14 and J usage is TRBJ2-3; 10 bases fit TRBD1. Germline CDR1 is SGHDN and CDR2 is FVKESK. V shed 1 base and J 11 bases; nucleotides not matched to a gene: 18. The CDR3 runs 18 residues. CDR3 bases: TGTGCCAGCAGCCAAGCGGACCTTGGGACAGGGGCCCTCATGGGGCAGTATTTT. As protein: CASSQADLGTGALMGQYF. Supplemented by reference TRBV14 and TRBJ2-3, the full variable domain reads EAGVTQFPSHSVIEKGQTVTLRCDPISGHDNLYWYRRVMGKEIKFLLHFVKESKQDESGMPNNRFLAERTGGTYSTLKVQPAELEDSGVYFCASSQADLGTGALMGQYFGPGTRLTVL.

Remarks on this clone: This sample also contains other DNA sequences that code for the same CDR3. The chain combines TRBV11-2 with TRBJ1-5, with D tentatively TRBD1 (6 bases). CDR3 length equals 14 residues. Looked up from germline, CDR1 is SGHAT and CDR2 is FQNNGV. With 3 bases removed from V and 3 bases from J, the gap between germline ends came to 9 bases. Here the CDR3 reads CASSFSGDNQPQHF. CDR3 nucleotides: TGTGCCAGCAGCTTTTCAGGGGACAATCAGCCCCAGCATTTT.

The rearrangement links TRBV5-4 to TRBJ2-5, with TRBD2 as a possible D gene (6 bases). Between the trimmed V and J ends, which lost 4 bases and 1 base, there was a span of 11 bases. CDR3 length: 14 amino acids. Germline CDR1 is SGHNT and CDR2 is YYREEE (reference sequence). The CDR3 region is CASSQKLAQETQYF. The CDR3 DNA is TGTGCCAGCAGCCAAAAACTAGCCCAAGAGACCCAGTACTTC.

DNA for the CDR3: TGCAGCGTTGTTAAAGGGACCACTAGGAATGAGCAGTTCTTC. Translating it yields CSVVKGTTRNEQFF. The chain is built from TRBV29-1 and TRBJ2-1; D may be TRBD1 or TRBD2 (5 bases each). Trimming removed 4 bases at V and 7 bases at J, with 17 bases between. CDR1 and CDR2 (germline): SQVTM, ANQGSEA. This CDR3 is 14 amino acids long.

The V gene is TRBV10-1, the J gene TRBJ2-1; a weak D match, TRBD2 (6 bases). The CDR3 sequence is 16 residues long. V was trimmed by 10 bases and J by 12 bases, leaving 31 bases between them. CDR1 is WNHNN, CDR2 SYGVQD, per germline (reference sequence). CDR3 in amino acids: CAISQSRDLGPGGQFF. CDR3 nucleotide sequence: TGCGCCATCTCCCAATCCCGGGACCTAGGCCCCGGGGGGCAGTTCTTC.

The chain employs TRBV28 and TRBJ2-2; D gene uncertain. Between the trimmed V and J ends, which lost 5 bases and 0 bases, there was a span of 10 bases. CDR1 is MDHEN and CDR2 is SYDVKM in the germline V gene. This CDR3 spans 15 amino acids. CDR3 in DNA: TGTGCCAGCAGTACGACGGCAACGAACACCGGGGAGCTGTTTTTT. Translation gives CASSTTATNTGELFF.

This clone was recorded a few times. This chain links TRBV19 with TRBJ2-1; 9 bases fit TRBD1. Germline loops: CDR1 LNHDA, CDR2 SQIVND (reference sequence). Trimming at V came to 0 bases and at J to 9 bases, leaving 12 bases not matched to a gene. The CDR3 is made up of 17 amino acids. DNA of the CDR3: TGTGCCAGTAGTATAGATCTTTTCGGACAGGGGCCTCGTGAGCAGTTCTTC. Amino acids: CASSIDLFGQGPREQFF.